The 6 T cell receptor beta chains presented below share a single source sample, sequenced in a study of blood T cell repertoires in COVID-19. TCRdb's table, derived via immunoSEQ multiplex PCR, lists solely in-frame clones and lacks some. The sample yields hundreds of thousands of clones, approximately 88% seen once. The sequenced sample was peripheral blood. The receptors stem from a young woman with COVID-19, enrolled during active disease.

This clone was found a few times. The V gene is TRBV7-2, the J gene TRBJ2-7; tentative D call: TRBD2 (6 bases). V was trimmed by 3 bases and J by 5 bases, leaving 14 bases between them. The CDR3 is 14 residues long. Looked up from germline, CDR1 is SGHTA and CDR2 is FQGNSA. CDR3 sequence: CASSLQGGAHEQYV. CDR3 DNA: TGTGCCAGCAGCTTGCAAGGAGGGGCTCACGAGCAGTACGTC.

The V call is TRBV10-3, the J call TRBJ1-4; D might be TRBD1 (5 bases). Germline values: CDR1 ENHRY, CDR2 SYGVKD. The CDR3 has 15 residues. The V and J ends lost 4 bases and 3 bases respectively, with 12 bases between them. The CDR3 DNA follows: TGTGCCATCAGTGTTAGCAGGGAAGCTAATGAAAAACTGTTTTTT. It translates to CAISVSREANEKLFF.

The chain recombines TRBV19 with TRBJ1-2; D gene unclear. There are 14 residues in the CDR3. Germline V lookup: CDR1 LNHDA, CDR2 SQIVND (reference sequence). Trimming shortened V by 4 bases and J by 3 bases, and 12 bases separated the two germline ends. CDR3 region: CASSTRRSDYGYTF. For the CDR3, the DNA is TGTGCCAGTAGTACTAGACGGTCCGACTATGGCTACACCTTC.

The chain carries TRBV5-8 and TRBJ2-3, with 7 bases fitting TRBD1. CDR1 is SGHTS, CDR2 YDEGEE, per germline. There are 16 residues in the CDR3. The junction had 8 bases not matched to a gene; V was cut back by 4 bases and J by 0 bases. The DNA for the CDR3 is TGTGCCAGCAGCGGGACAGAAGCGGCTAGCACAGATACGCAGTATTTT. Its protein product is CASSGTEAASTDTQYF.

The chain combines TRBV5-8 with TRBJ1-6; D uncertain. Germline CDR1 reads SGHTS; CDR2 reads YDEGEE. Trimming cost V 6 bases and J 3 bases, with 19 bases left between them. This CDR3 contains 17 residues. The CDR3 coding sequence is TGTGCCAGCACCCCTCGTCGCAGTTCCTTCTATAATTCACCCCTCCACTTT. As protein: CASTPRRSSFYNSPLHF.

The J gene is TRBJ2-3, the V gene TRBV7-9, with 9 bases fitting TRBD2. The length of the CDR3 is 15 residues. Unmatched junction bases numbered 4, after V lost 3 bases and J lost 3 bases. CDR1 and CDR2 (germline): SEHNR, FQNEAQ (reference sequence). The CDR3, as DNA: TGTGCCAGCAGCTTTAGCGGGAGTGAGACAGATACGCAGTATTTT. Translating gives CASSFSGSETDTQYF.